This is a list of T cell receptor beta chains from one sample in a study of T cells after posttransplantation cyclophosphamide. TCRdb keeps only in-frame clones here, not all; method: immunoSEQ multiplex PCR. Among 45,000 to 65,000 clones, 70% to 90% were seen once, and the ten largest hold 2.8%. Material for sequencing was PBMCs. The receptors were sampled from a man younger than 40 with a blood cancer, CMV-positive, and with a related stem cell donor. Each CDR3 is given with its conserved first and last residue. The D gene is left open where the match is weak. The size entry is marked missing in some rows and otherwise reads once, few, many or a size class.

D	size	V	J	CDR3	DNA
.	.	TRBV5-1	TRBJ2-7	CASSLATLNYEQYF	TGCGCCAGCAGCTTGGCAACACTAAACTACGAGCAGTACTTC
TRBD1	.	TRBV5-1	TRBJ2-2	CASSLQGVGTGELFF	TGCGCCAGCAGCTTGCAGGGGGTAGGCACCGGGGAGCTGTTTTTT
TRBD2	.	TRBV5-5	TRBJ2-3	CASSLKASGPSTDTQYF	TGTGCCAGCAGTTTGAAGGCTAGCGGGCCTAGCACAGATACGCAGTATTTT
.	.	TRBV11-2	TRBJ2-6	CASSLQTGSGANVLTF	TGTGCCAGCAGCTTACAAACTGGTTCTGGGGCCAACGTCCTGACTTTC
.	.	TRBV27	TRBJ2-3	CASSLRRGSTDTQYF	TGTGCCAGCAGTTTAAGGCGGGGAAGCACAGATACGCAGTATTTT
TRBD2	.	TRBV11-2	TRBJ2-5	CASTPTLAGVGETQYF	TGTGCCAGCACCCCTACCCTAGCGGGAGTTGGAGAGACCCAGTACTTC
.	once	TRBV9	TRBJ2-1	CASRVYHNEQFF	TGTGCCAGCAGGGTCTACCATAATGAGCAGTTCTTC
TRBD1	.	TRBV11-2	TRBJ2-1	CASTDRTGHVAEQFF	TGTGCCAGCACCGATCGGACAGGGCACGTGGCTGAGCAGTTCTTC
.	once	TRBV11-2	TRBJ1-2	CASSLAGGTGGYTF	TGTGCCAGCAGCTTGGCGGGGGGAACGGGTGGCTACACCTTC
.	few	TRBV7-8	TRBJ1-4	CASSFDSTSLGKLFF	TGTGCCAGCAGCTTTGACAGTACCTCTTTGGGAAAACTGTTTTTT
TRBD1	.	TRBV5-1	TRBJ2-1	CASSLAGQGWDEQFF	TGCGCCAGCAGCTTGGCGGGACAGGGGTGGGATGAGCAGTTCTTC
TRBD2	.	TRBV5-8	TRBJ2-5	CASSLGTSGAIQETQYF	TGTGCCAGCAGCTTGGGGACTAGCGGAGCTATCCAAGAGACCCAGTACTTC
.	.	TRBV7-2	TRBJ2-3	CASSLGTPRTDTQYF	TGTGCCAGCAGCCTCGGGACACCTCGCACAGATACGCAGTATTTT
.	.	TRBV2	TRBJ1-5	CASSEGGGGNQPQHF	TGTGCCAGCAGTGAGGGGGGGGGTGGCAATCAGCCCCAGCATTTT
.	.	TRBV27	TRBJ2-7	CASSLEPGLVYEQYF	TGTGCCAGCAGTTTGGAACCGGGACTGGTCTACGAGCAGTACTTC
TRBD2	few	TRBV7-9	TRBJ2-2	CASSLTSVTGELFF	TGTGCCAGCAGCTTAACTAGCGTCACCGGGGAGCTGTTTTTT
.	.	TRBV7-2	TRBJ1-1	CASSLRMNTEAFF	TGTGCCAGCAGCTTGCGGATGAACACTGAAGCTTTCTTT